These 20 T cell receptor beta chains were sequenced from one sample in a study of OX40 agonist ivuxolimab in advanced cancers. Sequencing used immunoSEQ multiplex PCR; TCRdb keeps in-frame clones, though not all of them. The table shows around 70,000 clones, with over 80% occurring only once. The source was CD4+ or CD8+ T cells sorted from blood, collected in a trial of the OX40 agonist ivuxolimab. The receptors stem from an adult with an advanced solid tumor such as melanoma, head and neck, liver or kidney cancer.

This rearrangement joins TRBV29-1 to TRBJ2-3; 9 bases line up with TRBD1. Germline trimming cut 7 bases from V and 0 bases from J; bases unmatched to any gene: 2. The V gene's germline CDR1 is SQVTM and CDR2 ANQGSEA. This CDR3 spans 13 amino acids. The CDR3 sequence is CSADRGSTDTQYF. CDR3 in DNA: TGCAGCGCTGACAGGGGGAGCACAGATACGCAGTATTTT.

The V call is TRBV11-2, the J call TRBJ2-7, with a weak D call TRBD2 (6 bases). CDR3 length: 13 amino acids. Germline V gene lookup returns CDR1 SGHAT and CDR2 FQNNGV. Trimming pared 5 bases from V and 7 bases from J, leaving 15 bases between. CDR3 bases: TGTGCCAGCAGCCCAGGAGGTGCGGGGGAGCAGTACTTC. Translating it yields CASSPGGAGEQYF.

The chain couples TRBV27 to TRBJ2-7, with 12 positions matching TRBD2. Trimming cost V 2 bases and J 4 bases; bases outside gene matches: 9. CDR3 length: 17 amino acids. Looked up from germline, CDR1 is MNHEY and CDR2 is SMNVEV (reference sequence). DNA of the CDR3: TGTGCCAGCAGTTTAGAACTAGCGGGAGGAAGAAGATACGAGCAGTACTTC. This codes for CASSLELAGGRRYEQYF.

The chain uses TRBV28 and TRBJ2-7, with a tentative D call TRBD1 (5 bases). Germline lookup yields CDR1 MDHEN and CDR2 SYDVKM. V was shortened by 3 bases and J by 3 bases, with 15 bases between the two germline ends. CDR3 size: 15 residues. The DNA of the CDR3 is TGTGCCAGCAGTTTTTACCCACAGGTTGTCTACGAGCAGTACTTC. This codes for CASSFYPQVVYEQYF.

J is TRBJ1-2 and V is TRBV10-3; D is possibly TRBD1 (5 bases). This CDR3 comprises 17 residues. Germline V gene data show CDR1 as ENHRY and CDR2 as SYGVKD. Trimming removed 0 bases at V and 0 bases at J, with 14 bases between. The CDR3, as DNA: TGTGCCATCAGTGAGTCGCAGGGACTAGTAGCTAACTATGGCTACACCTTC. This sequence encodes CAISESQGLVANYGYTF.

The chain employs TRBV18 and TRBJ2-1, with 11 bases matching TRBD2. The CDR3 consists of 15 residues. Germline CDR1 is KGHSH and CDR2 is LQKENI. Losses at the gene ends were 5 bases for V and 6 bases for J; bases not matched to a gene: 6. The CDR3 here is CASSDSGRAVNEQFF. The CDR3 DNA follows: TGTGCCAGCTCAGATAGCGGGAGGGCAGTCAATGAGCAGTTCTTC.

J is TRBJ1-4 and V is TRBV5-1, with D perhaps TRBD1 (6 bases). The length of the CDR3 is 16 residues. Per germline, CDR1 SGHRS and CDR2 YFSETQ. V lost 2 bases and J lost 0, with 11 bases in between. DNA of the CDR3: TGCGCCAGCAGCTTAAGGACAGCAGCAACTAATGAAAAACTGTTTTTT. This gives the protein CASSLRTAATNEKLFF.

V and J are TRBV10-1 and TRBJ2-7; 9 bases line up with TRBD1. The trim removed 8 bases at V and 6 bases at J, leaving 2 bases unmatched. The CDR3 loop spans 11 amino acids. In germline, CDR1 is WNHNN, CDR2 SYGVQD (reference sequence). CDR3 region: CASGTGREQYF. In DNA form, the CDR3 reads TGCGCCAGCGGGACAGGGCGCGAGCAGTACTTC.

For the CDR3, the DNA is TGTGCCAGCAGTGTGGCCACCGCGACCGAGACCCAGTACTTC. It yields the protein CASSVATATETQYF. The genes are TRBV2 and TRBJ2-5; no reliable D call. This CDR3 has 14 amino acids. Germline CDR1 SNHLY, CDR2 FYNNEI. Deletions cut 4 bases from V and 5 bases from J, with 14 bases between.

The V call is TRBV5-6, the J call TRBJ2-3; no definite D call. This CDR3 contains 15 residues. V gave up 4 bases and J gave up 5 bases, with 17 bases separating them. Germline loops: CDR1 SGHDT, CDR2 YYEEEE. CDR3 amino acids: CASSLDPTRGDTQYF. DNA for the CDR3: TGTGCCAGCAGCCTTGACCCAACCCGCGGAGATACGCAGTATTTT.

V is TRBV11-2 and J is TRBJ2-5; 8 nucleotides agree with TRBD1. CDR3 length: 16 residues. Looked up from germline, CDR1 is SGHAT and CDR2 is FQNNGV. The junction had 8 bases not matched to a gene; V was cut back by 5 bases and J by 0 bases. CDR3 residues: CASSLRGTGYQETQYF. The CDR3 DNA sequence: TGTGCCAGCAGCCTAAGGGGGACAGGCTACCAAGAGACCCAGTACTTC.

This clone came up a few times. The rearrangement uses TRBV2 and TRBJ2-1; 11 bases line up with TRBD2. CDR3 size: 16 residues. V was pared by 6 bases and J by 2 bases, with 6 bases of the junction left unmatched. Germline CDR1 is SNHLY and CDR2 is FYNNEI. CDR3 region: CASRELAGETYNEQFF. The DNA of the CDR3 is TGTGCCAGCAGGGAACTAGCGGGAGAAACCTACAATGAGCAGTTCTTC. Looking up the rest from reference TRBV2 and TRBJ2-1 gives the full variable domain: EPEVTQTPSHQVTQMGQEVILRCVPISNHLYFYWYRQILGQKVEFLVSFYNNEISEKSEIFDDQFSVERPDGSNFTLKIRSTKLEDSAMYFCASRELAGETYNEQFFGPGTRLTVL.

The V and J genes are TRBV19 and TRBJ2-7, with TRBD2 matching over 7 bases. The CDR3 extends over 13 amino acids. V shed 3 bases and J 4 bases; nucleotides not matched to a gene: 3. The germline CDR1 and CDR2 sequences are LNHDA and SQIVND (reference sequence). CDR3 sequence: CASSIQGGYEQYF. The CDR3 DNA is TGTGCCAGTAGTATCCAGGGAGGGTACGAGCAGTACTTC.

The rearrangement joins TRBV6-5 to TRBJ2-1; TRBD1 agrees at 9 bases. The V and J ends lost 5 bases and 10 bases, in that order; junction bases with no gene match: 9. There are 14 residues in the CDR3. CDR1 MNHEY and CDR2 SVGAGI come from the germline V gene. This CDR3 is CASSQITGGLEQFF. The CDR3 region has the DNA TGTGCCAGCAGTCAAATAACAGGGGGCCTAGAGCAGTTCTTC.

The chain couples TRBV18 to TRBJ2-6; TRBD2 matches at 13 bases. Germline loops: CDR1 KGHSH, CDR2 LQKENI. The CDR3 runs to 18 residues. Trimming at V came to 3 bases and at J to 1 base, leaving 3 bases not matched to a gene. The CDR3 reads CASSPGLAGVSGANVLTF. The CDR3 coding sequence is TGTGCCAGCTCACCTGGACTAGCGGGAGTTTCTGGGGCCAACGTCCTGACTTTC. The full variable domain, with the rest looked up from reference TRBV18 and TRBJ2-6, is NAGVMQNPRHLVRRRGQEARLRCSPMKGHSHVYWYRQLPEEGLKFMVYLQKENIIDESGMPKERFSAEFPKEGPSILRIQQVVRGDSAAYFCASSPGLAGVSGANVLTFGAGSRLTVL.

The CDR3 nucleotides read TGCAGCGTTGGACCGACGTTGGGGAACGAGCAGTACTTC. The encoded protein is CSVGPTLGNEQYF. The chain carries TRBV29-1 and TRBJ2-7; D remains ambiguous. Germline CDR1 SQVTM, CDR2 ANQGSEA. The length of the CDR3 is 13 residues. V was cut by 4 bases and J by 5 bases, with 15 bases left in between.

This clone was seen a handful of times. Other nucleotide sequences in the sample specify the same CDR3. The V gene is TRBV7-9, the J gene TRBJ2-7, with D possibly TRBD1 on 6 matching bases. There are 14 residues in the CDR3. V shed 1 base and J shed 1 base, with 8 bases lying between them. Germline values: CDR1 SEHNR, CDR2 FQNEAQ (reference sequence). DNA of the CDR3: TGTGCCAGCAGCTTAGGAACAGGGTCCTACGAGCAGTACTTC. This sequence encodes CASSLGTGSYEQYF. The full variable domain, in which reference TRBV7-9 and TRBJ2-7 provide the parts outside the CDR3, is DTGVSQNPRHKITKRGQNVTFRCDPISEHNRLYWYRQTLGQGPEFLTYFQNEAQLEKSRLLSDRFSAERPKGSFSTLEIQRTEQGDSAMYLCASSLGTGSYEQYFGPGTRLTVT.

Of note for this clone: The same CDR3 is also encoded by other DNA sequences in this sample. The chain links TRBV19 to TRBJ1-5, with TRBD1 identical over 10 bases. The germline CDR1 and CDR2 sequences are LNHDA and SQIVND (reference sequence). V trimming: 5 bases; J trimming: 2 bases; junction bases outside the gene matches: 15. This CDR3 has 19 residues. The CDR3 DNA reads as TGTGCCAGTAGTCCTCTAGGACAGGGGGGCACAATCGGCAATCAGCCCCAGCATTTT. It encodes CASSPLGQGGTIGNQPQHF.

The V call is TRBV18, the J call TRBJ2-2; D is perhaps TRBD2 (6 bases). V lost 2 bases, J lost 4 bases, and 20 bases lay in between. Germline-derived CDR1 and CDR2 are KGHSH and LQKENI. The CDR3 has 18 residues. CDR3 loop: CASSPSMKVGSGTGELFF. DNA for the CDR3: TGTGCCAGCTCACCAAGTATGAAGGTCGGGAGCGGCACCGGGGAGCTGTTTTTT.

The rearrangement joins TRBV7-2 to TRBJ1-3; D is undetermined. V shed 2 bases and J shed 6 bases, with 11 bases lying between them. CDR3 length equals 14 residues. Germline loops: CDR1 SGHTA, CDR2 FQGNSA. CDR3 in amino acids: CASSLSRLENTIYF. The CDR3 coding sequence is TGTGCCAGCAGCTTAAGTCGTCTGGAAAACACCATATATTTT.